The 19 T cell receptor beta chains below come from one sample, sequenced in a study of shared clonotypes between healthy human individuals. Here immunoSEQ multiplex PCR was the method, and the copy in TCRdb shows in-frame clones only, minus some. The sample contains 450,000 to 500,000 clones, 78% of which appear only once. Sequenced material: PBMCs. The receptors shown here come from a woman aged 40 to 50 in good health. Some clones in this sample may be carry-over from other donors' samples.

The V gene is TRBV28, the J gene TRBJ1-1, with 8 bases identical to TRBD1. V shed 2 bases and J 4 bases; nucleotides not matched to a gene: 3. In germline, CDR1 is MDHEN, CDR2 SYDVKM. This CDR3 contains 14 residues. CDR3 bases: TGTGCCAGCAGTTTAGGGGACAGGACCACTGAAGCTTTCTTT. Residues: CASSLGDRTTEAFF.

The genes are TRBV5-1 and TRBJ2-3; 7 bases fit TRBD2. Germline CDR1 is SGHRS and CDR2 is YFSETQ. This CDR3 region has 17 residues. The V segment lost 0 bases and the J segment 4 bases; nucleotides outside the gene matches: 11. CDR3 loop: CASSLGPGRESADTQYF. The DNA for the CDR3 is TGCGCCAGCAGCTTGGGCCCTGGGCGGGAGAGTGCAGATACGCAGTATTTT.

The CDR3 DNA reads TGTGCCAGCAGCTCGGGACAGGGGAACACCGGGGAGCTGTTTTTT. The encoded protein is CASSSGQGNTGELFF. V gene TRBV7-9 combines with J gene TRBJ2-2; TRBD1 agrees at 9 bases. The junction had 1 base not matched to a gene; V was cut back by 4 bases and J by 1 base. Per germline, CDR1 SEHNR and CDR2 FQNEAQ (reference sequence). There are 15 residues in the CDR3.

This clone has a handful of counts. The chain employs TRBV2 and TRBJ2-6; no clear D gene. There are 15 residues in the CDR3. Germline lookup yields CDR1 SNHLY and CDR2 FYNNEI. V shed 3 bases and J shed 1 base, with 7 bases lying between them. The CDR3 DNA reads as TGTGCCAGCAGTGAGCTAACATCTGGGGCCAACGTCCTGACTTTC. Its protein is CASSELTSGANVLTF.

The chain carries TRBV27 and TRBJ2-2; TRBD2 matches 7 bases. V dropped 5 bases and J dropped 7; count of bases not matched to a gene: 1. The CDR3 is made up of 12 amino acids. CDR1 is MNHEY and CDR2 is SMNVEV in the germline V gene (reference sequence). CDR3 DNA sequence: TGTGCCAGCAGTACGGGGGGCGGGGAGCTGTTTTTT. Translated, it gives CASSTGGGELFF.

In DNA, the CDR3 is TGTGCCAGCAGCTTCTATGGACCCTTCCTATCGGGACAGGGATACTACAATGAGCAGTTCTTC. Translated, it gives CASSFYGPFLSGQGYYNEQFF. The J gene is TRBJ2-1, the V gene TRBV27; the match to TRBD1 covers 9 bases. V dropped 6 bases and J dropped 3; count of bases not matched to a gene: 24. CDR1 is MNHEY and CDR2 is SMNVEV in the germline V gene (reference sequence). There are 21 residues in the CDR3.

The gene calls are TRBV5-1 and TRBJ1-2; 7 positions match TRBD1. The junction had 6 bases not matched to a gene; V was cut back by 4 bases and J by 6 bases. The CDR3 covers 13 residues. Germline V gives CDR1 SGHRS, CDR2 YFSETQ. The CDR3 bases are TGCGCCAGCAGCGAGAGGGGGCTGGATGGCTACACCTTC. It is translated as CASSERGLDGYTF. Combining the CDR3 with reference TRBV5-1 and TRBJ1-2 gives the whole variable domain KAGVTQTPRYLIKTRGQQVTLSCSPISGHRSVSWYQQTPGQGLQFLFEYFSETQRNKGNFPGRFSGRQFSNSRSEMNVSTLELGDSALYLCASSERGLDGYTFGSGTRLTVV.

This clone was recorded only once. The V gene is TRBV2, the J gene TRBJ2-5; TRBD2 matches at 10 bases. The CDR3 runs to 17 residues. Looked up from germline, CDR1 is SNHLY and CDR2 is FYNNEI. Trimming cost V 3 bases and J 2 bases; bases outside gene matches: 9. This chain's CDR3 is CASSDVGLAGGQETQYF. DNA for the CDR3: TGTGCCAGCAGTGATGTGGGCTTAGCGGGAGGACAAGAGACCCAGTACTTC.

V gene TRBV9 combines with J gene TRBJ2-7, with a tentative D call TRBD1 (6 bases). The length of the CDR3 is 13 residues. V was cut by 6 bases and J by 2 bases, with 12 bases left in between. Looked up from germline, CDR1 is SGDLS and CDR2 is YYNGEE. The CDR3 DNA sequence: TGTGCCAGCAAAGGGACAATCACCTACGAGCAGTACTTC. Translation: CASKGTITYEQYF. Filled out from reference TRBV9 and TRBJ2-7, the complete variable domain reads DSGVTQTPKHLITATGQRVTLRCSPRSGDLSVYWYQQSLDQGLQFLIQYYNGEERAKGNILERFSAQQFPDLHSELNLSSLELGDSALYFCASKGTITYEQYFGPGTRLTVT.

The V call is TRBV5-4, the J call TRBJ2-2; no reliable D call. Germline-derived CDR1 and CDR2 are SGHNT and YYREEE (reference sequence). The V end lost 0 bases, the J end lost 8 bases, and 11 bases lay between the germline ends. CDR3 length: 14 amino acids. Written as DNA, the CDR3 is TGTGCCAGCAGCTTGGACCTAGGCACAGGGGAGCTGTTTTTT. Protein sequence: CASSLDLGTGELFF.

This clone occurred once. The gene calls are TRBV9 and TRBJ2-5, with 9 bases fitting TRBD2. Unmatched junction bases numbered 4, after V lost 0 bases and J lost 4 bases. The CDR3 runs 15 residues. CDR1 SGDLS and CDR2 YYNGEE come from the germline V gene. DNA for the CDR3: TGTGCCAGCAGCGTAGGTAGTAGCGGGAGAGAGACCCAGTACTTC. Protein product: CASSVGSSGRETQYF.

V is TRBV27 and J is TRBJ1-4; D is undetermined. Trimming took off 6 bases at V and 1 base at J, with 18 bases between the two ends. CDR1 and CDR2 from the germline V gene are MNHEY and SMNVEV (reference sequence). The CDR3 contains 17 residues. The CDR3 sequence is CASSQTLTYGTNEKLFF. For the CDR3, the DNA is TGTGCCAGCAGCCAAACTCTAACGTATGGAACTAATGAAAAACTGTTTTTT.

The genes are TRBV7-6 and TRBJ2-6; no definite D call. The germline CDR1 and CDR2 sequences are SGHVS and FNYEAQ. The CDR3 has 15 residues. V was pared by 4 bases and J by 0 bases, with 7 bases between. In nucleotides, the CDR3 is TGTGCCAGCAGCTCCTCCGACTCTGGGGCCAACGTCCTGACTTTC. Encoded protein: CASSSSDSGANVLTF.

The CDR3 region is CASSLAGQANTQYF. The CDR3 DNA reads TGCGCCAGCAGCCTAGCCGGACAGGCGAATACGCAGTATTTT. The chain has TRBV5-1 and TRBJ2-3; 7 positions agree with TRBD1. This CDR3 region has 14 residues. V trimming: 4 bases; J trimming: 7 bases; junction bases outside the gene matches: 9. Germline-derived CDR1 and CDR2 are SGHRS and YFSETQ.

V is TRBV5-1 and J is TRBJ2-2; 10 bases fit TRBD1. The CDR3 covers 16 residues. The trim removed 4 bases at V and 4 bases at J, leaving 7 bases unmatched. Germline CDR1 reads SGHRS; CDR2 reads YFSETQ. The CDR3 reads CASSVSGTGVTGELFF. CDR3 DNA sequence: TGCGCCAGCAGCGTATCCGGGACAGGGGTCACCGGGGAGCTGTTTTTT. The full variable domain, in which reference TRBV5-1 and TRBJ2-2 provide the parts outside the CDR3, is KAGVTQTPRYLIKTRGQQVTLSCSPISGHRSVSWYQQTPGQGLQFLFEYFSETQRNKGNFPGRFSGRQFSNSRSEMNVSTLELGDSALYLCASSVSGTGVTGELFFGEGSRLTVL.

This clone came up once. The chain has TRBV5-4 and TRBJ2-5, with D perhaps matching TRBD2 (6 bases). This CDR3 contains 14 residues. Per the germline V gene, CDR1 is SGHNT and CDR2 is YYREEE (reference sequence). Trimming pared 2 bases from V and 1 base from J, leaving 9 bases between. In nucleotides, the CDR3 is TGTGCCAGCAGCTTAGGAGGGTCCCAAGAGACCCAGTACTTC. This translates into CASSLGGSQETQYF.

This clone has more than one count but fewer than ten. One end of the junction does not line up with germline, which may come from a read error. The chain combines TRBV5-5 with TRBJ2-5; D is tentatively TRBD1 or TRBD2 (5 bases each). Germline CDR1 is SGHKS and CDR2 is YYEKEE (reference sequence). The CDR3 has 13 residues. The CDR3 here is CASSLSGTPTRHF. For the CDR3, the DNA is TGTGCCAGCAGCTTGTCCGGGACCCCTACCCGGCACTTC. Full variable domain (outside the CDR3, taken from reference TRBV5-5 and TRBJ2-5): DAGVTQSPTHLIKTRGQQVTLRCSPISGHKSVSWYQQVLGQGPQFIFQYYEKEERGRGNFPDRFSARQFPNYSSELNVNALLLGDSALYLCASSLSGTPTRHFGPGTRLLVL.

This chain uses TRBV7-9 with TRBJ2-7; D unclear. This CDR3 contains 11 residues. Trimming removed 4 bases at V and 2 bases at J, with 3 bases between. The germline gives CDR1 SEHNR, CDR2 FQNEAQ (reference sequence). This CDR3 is CASSSTYEQYF. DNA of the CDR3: TGTGCCAGCAGCTCGACCTACGAGCAGTACTTC. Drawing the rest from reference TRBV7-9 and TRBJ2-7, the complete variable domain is DTGVSQNPRHKITKRGQNVTFRCDPISEHNRLYWYRQTLGQGPEFLTYFQNEAQLEKSRLLSDRFSAERPKGSFSTLEIQRTEQGDSAMYLCASSSTYEQYFGPGTRLTVT.

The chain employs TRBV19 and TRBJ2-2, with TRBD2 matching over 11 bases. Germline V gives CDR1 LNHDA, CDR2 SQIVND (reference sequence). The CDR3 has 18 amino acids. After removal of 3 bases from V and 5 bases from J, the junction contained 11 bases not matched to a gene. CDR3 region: CASSIGALAGVGTGELFF. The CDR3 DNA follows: TGTGCCAGTAGTATTGGGGCACTAGCGGGAGTAGGTACCGGGGAGCTGTTTTTT.